These T cell receptor beta chains were read from a single sample in a study of CD8 T cells in Susac syndrome. TCRdb re-derived calls from the immunoSEQ multiplex PCR reads in MiXCR, one entry per CDR3 protein. The sample lists about 300,000 distinct CDR3 sequences, over 75% occurring once. The specimen sequenced was CD8+ T cells from PBMCs. The receptors were gathered from a human donor with multiple sclerosis. CDR3s include the opening cysteine and the closing phenylalanine or tryptophan. Fields, in order: clone size, D gene, V gene, J gene, CDR3 protein, CDR3 DNA. A D gene is named only where the DNA matches it firmly. Not every row has a clone size; where given, it reads once, few, many or a size class.

clone_size: NA; d_call: NA; v_call: TRBV20-1; j_call: TRBJ2-1; cdr3_aa: CSARGGYRTNEQFF; cdr3_nt: TGCAGTGCTAGAGGGGGCTATCGCACGAATGAGCAGTTCTTC
clone_size: NA; d_call: TRBD2; v_call: TRBV20-1; j_call: TRBJ2-1; cdr3_aa: CSARDDTSGDYEQFF; cdr3_nt: TGCAGTGCTAGAGATGACACTAGCGGGGATTATGAGCAGTTCTTC
clone_size: NA; d_call: NA; v_call: TRBV5-5; j_call: TRBJ2-2; cdr3_aa: CASSFNRATGELFF; cdr3_nt: TGTGCCAGCAGCTTTAACCGGGCCACCGGGGAGCTGTTTTTT
clone_size: NA; d_call: NA; v_call: TRBV7-3; j_call: TRBJ2-2; cdr3_aa: CASSLGARPNTGELFF; cdr3_nt: TGTGCCAGCAGCTTAGGGGCCAGACCGAACACCGGGGAGCTGTTTTTT
clone_size: NA; d_call: NA; v_call: TRBV6-2/TRBV6-3; j_call: TRBJ2-3; cdr3_aa: CASTSGLSTQYF; cdr3_nt: TGTGCCAGCACCTCAGGGTTGTCTACGCAGTATTTT
clone_size: once; d_call: NA; v_call: TRBV12-5; j_call: TRBJ2-2; cdr3_aa: CASGPDNTGELFF; cdr3_nt: TGTGCTAGTGGGCCTGATAACACCGGGGAGCTGTTTTTT
clone_size: few; d_call: TRBD1; v_call: TRBV29-1; j_call: TRBJ2-5; cdr3_aa: CSVEGRRPDRGPQYF; cdr3_nt: TGCAGCGTTGAAGGTCGGCGACCAGACAGGGGGCCCCAGTACTTC
clone_size: NA; d_call: NA; v_call: TRBV9; j_call: TRBJ2-2; cdr3_aa: CASSAGHLNTGELFF; cdr3_nt: TGTGCCAGCAGCGCCGGACATCTGAACACCGGGGAGCTGTTTTTT
clone_size: few; d_call: NA; v_call: TRBV7-6; j_call: TRBJ2-1; cdr3_aa: CASSLTQLLGSEQFF; cdr3_nt: TGTGCCAGCAGCCTGACCCAACTGTTGGGCAGTGAGCAGTTCTTC
clone_size: NA; d_call: TRBD2; v_call: TRBV4-3; j_call: TRBJ2-3; cdr3_aa: CASSQDPSGTSGNTDTQYF; cdr3_nt: TGCGCCAGCAGCCAAGATCCGTCGGGGACTAGCGGAAACACAGATACGCAGTATTTT
clone_size: NA; d_call: NA; v_call: TRBV7-9; j_call: TRBJ2-4; cdr3_aa: CASSPGLQNIQYF; cdr3_nt: TGTGCCAGCAGCCCAGGACTCCAAAACATTCAGTACTTC
clone_size: NA; d_call: NA; v_call: TRBV20-1; j_call: TRBJ1-5; cdr3_aa: CSASEPNNQPQHF; cdr3_nt: TGCAGTGCTAGTGAACCGAACAATCAGCCCCAGCATTTT
clone_size: NA; d_call: TRBD1; v_call: TRBV28; j_call: TRBJ2-5; cdr3_aa: CASSWTGRRQETQYF; cdr3_nt: TGTGCCAGCAGTTGGACAGGCCGGCGTCAAGAGACCCAGTACTTC
clone_size: NA; d_call: NA; v_call: TRBV15; j_call: TRBJ2-5; cdr3_aa: CATSPLGGETQYF; cdr3_nt: TGTGCCACCAGCCCCCTAGGAGGGGAGACCCAGTACTTC
clone_size: few; d_call: NA; v_call: TRBV6-2/TRBV6-3; j_call: TRBJ2-2; cdr3_aa: CASSYSIGELFF; cdr3_nt: TGTGCCAGCAGTTACTCTATCGGGGAGCTGTTTTTT
clone_size: NA; d_call: NA; v_call: TRBV27; j_call: TRBJ2-2; cdr3_aa: CASTPLPGTGELFF; cdr3_nt: TGTGCCAGCACCCCCCTCCCGGGCACCGGGGAGCTGTTTTTT
clone_size: NA; d_call: NA; v_call: TRBV27; j_call: TRBJ2-1; cdr3_aa: CASSLSQGWHYNEQFF; cdr3_nt: TGTGCCAGCAGTTTGTCCCAGGGATGGCACTACAATGAGCAGTTCTTC
clone_size: NA; d_call: TRBD2; v_call: TRBV4-3; j_call: TRBJ2-1; cdr3_aa: CASSQDGAGGYNEQFF; cdr3_nt: TGCGCCAGCAGCCAAGATGGCGCGGGAGGCTACAATGAGCAGTTCTTC
clone_size: NA; d_call: NA; v_call: TRBV4-3; j_call: TRBJ2-6; cdr3_aa: CASSQDYGSGANVLTF; cdr3_nt: TGCGCCAGCAGCCAAGATTACGGATCTGGGGCCAACGTCCTGACTTTC
clone_size: once; d_call: NA; v_call: TRBV10-3; j_call: TRBJ2-6; cdr3_aa: CAISELIRDVYSGANVLTF; cdr3_nt: TGTGCCATCAGTGAGCTTATCCGGGACGTTTACTCTGGGGCCAACGTCCTGACTTTC
clone_size: NA; d_call: TRBD1; v_call: TRBV9; j_call: TRBJ2-7; cdr3_aa: CASSVEGQGAGEQYF; cdr3_nt: TGTGCCAGCAGCGTAGAGGGACAGGGGGCAGGCGAGCAGTACTTC
clone_size: NA; d_call: NA; v_call: TRBV4-1; j_call: TRBJ1-1; cdr3_aa: CASSPTGWNTEAFF; cdr3_nt: TGCGCCAGCAGCCCCACAGGGTGGAACACTGAAGCTTTCTTT
clone_size: few; d_call: NA; v_call: TRBV18; j_call: TRBJ2-7; cdr3_aa: CASSTATYEQYF; cdr3_nt: TGTGCCAGCTCTACGGCTACCTACGAGCAGTACTTC
clone_size: NA; d_call: TRBD2; v_call: TRBV27; j_call: TRBJ2-1; cdr3_aa: CASSSSGGSQYNEQFF; cdr3_nt: TGTGCCAGCAGTTCCTCCGGCGGGAGCCAATACAATGAGCAGTTCTTC
clone_size: NA; d_call: NA; v_call: TRBV12-3/TRBV12-4; j_call: TRBJ2-7; cdr3_aa: CASSLRSRGLFYEQYF; cdr3_nt: TGTGCCAGCAGTTTAAGATCCAGGGGCCTCTTTTACGAGCAGTACTTC
clone_size: NA; d_call: NA; v_call: TRBV7-9; j_call: TRBJ2-1; cdr3_aa: CASSLALRDEQFF; cdr3_nt: TGTGCCAGCAGCTTAGCGCTAAGGGATGAGCAGTTCTTC
clone_size: NA; d_call: TRBD2; v_call: TRBV20-1; j_call: TRBJ2-7; cdr3_aa: CSAPIASGRSYEQYF; cdr3_nt: TGCAGTGCTCCTATCGCTAGCGGGAGATCCTACGAGCAGTACTTC
clone_size: NA; d_call: NA; v_call: TRBV5-4; j_call: TRBJ1-2; cdr3_aa: CASSNDWNYGYTF; cdr3_nt: TGTGCCAGCAGTAACGACTGGAACTATGGCTACACCTTC
clone_size: NA; d_call: NA; v_call: TRBV18; j_call: TRBJ1-4; cdr3_aa: CASSPPPTATNEKLFF; cdr3_nt: TGTGCCAGCTCACCACCCCCGACAGCAACTAATGAAAAACTGTTTTTT
clone_size: NA; d_call: NA; v_call: TRBV7-9; j_call: TRBJ1-1; cdr3_aa: CASSFEGWRTENTEAFF; cdr3_nt: TGTGCCAGCAGCTTTGAGGGATGGAGAACTGAGAACACTGAAGCTTTCTTT